This TCR beta chain was captured in a study of cytomegalovirus exposure and HLA in healthy donors. Study-wide findings and caveats: In an earlier analysis, productive rearrangement rates for most beta V segments clustered near 87% or 30%. A link between a missense DCLRE1C variant and TCR beta V- and J-gene trimming emerged from a later analysis.

The germline CDR1 and CDR2 sequences are MNHEY and SVGAGI. The V and J ends lost 8 bases and 2 bases respectively, with 10 bases between them. The CDR3 spans 12 residues. Concerning this clone: Its target is unknown.

Researchers ran the PCR with 60 Vbeta and 13 Jbeta primers. Profiling relied on immunoSEQ multiplex PCR, and the TCRdb table lists in-frame clones only, not all of them. This sample's clone table lists over 100,000 clones. Material: PBMCs. This rearrangement joins TRBV6-5 to TRBJ2-7, with D perhaps matching TRBD1 (6 bases). This receptor was taken from a middle-aged woman in good health and CMV-seropositive. This chain's CDR3 is CASSQGPYEQYF. CDR3 nucleotide sequence: TGTGCCAGCTCGCAGGGGCCCTACGAGCAGTACTTC.